The T cell receptor beta chain under discussion was sequenced for a study of blood T cell repertoires in COVID-19. Assay used: immunoSEQ multiplex PCR; TCRdb lists only in-frame clones, some missing. The sample includes 90,000 to 120,000 clones, about 90% of them seen just once. The CDR3 loop spans 15 amino acids. V lost 4 bases and J lost 6; bases outside the gene matches: 8. Germline V CDR1 and CDR2: SGDLS, YYNGEE. The sample comprised peripheral blood. V is TRBV9 and J is TRBJ1-2; 11 nucleotides agree with TRBD1. This TCR derives from a man aged 35 to 55 with active or convalescent COVID-19. This chain's CDR3 is CASSFPGTGGDGYTF. In DNA, the CDR3 is TGTGCCAGCAGCTTTCCCGGGACAGGGGGAGATGGCTACACCTTC.